These 23 T cell receptor beta chains were all obtained from the same sample, sequenced in a study of blood T cell repertoires in COVID-19. Clones were sequenced by immunoSEQ multiplex PCR, and TCRdb holds only the in-frame ones, with some missing. Of tens of thousands of clones listed, 89% are singletons. The sample was peripheral blood. Receptors were obtained from a man aged 45 to 65 with acute or convalescent COVID-19.

The rearrangement uses TRBV7-2 and TRBJ1-5; possible D gene TRBD1, 6 bases. The V end was cut by 5 bases, the J end by 4 bases, with 18 bases between. CDR1 and CDR2 from the germline V gene are SGHTA and FQGNSA. The length of the CDR3 is 16 residues. CDR3 in amino acids: CASSTHGGGGNQPQHF. The CDR3 region has the DNA TGTGCCAGCAGCACCCACGGGGGCGGGGGGAATCAGCCCCAGCATTTT.

The V and J genes are TRBV5-5 and TRBJ2-7; the match to TRBD1 covers 7 bases. With 4 bases clipped from V and 5 bases from J, the junction kept 12 bases outside the gene matches. This CDR3 comprises 15 residues. CDR1 is SGHKS, CDR2 YYEKEE, per germline (reference sequence). CDR3 sequence reads: CASSPQQGLRNEQYF. CDR3 nucleotides: TGTGCCAGCAGCCCACAACAGGGGCTAAGGAACGAGCAGTACTTC.

The rearrangement joins TRBV11-2 to TRBJ1-1; TRBD1 matches at 7 bases. Per germline, CDR1 SGHAT and CDR2 FQNNGV. The CDR3 length is 13 residues. V shed 5 bases and J 3 bases; nucleotides not matched to a gene: 3. CDR3 loop: CASSPDRDTEAFF. CDR3 DNA sequence: TGTGCCAGCAGCCCCGACAGGGACACTGAAGCTTTCTTT.

CDR3 coding DNA: TGTGCCAGCAACGACAGGGTCACTGAAGCTTTCTTT. Protein product: CASNDRVTEAFF. The rearrangement links TRBV2 to TRBJ1-1, with TRBD1 identical over 7 bases. The germline gives CDR1 SNHLY, CDR2 FYNNEI. Germline trimming cut 7 bases from V and 4 bases from J; bases unmatched to any gene: 3. This CDR3 region has 12 residues.

J is TRBJ1-2 and V is TRBV7-2; D ambiguous. V lost 1 base and J lost 8, with 11 bases in between. CDR1 and CDR2 from the germline V gene are SGHTA and FQGNSA. The CDR3 sequence is 13 residues long. The CDR3 region has the DNA TGTGCCAGCAGCTTAGAGTCCCGTCGGGGCTACACCTTC. The encoded protein is CASSLESRRGYTF.

The rearrangement uses TRBV25-1 and TRBJ2-3, with 8 bases matching TRBD2. The trim removed 3 bases at V and 5 bases at J, leaving 13 bases unmatched. Germline CDR1 MGHDK, CDR2 SYGVNS. The CDR3 is 17 amino acids. This CDR3 is CASSDTNTGTSGDTQYF. CDR3 DNA sequence: TGTGCCAGCAGTGATACGAATACCGGGACTAGTGGAGATACGCAGTATTTT.

The J gene is TRBJ2-1, the V gene TRBV7-6; 11 bases agree with TRBD1. Per germline, CDR1 SGHVS and CDR2 FNYEAQ. There are 15 residues in the CDR3. V trimming: 4 bases; J trimming: 7 bases; junction bases outside the gene matches: 6. The CDR3 loop reads CASSSGTGGWNEQFF. The CDR3 DNA follows: TGTGCCAGCAGCTCAGGGACAGGGGGTTGGAATGAGCAGTTCTTC.

The chain combines TRBV28 with TRBJ2-7; 9 bases agree with TRBD1. V shed 8 bases, J shed 5 bases, and the junction held 7 bases outside the gene matches. This CDR3 has 13 amino acids. The germline V gene encodes CDR1 MDHEN and CDR2 SYDVKM. The CDR3 DNA sequence: TGTGCCAGCCGGACAGGGGCCGGGGACGAGCAGTACTTC. Translated, it gives CASRTGAGDEQYF. Together with reference TRBV28 and TRBJ2-7, the CDR3 gives the full variable domain: DVKVTQSSRYLVKRTGEKVFLECVQDMDHENMFWYRQDPGLGLRLIYFSYDVKMKEKGDIPEGYSVSREKKERFSLILESASTNQTSMYLCASRTGAGDEQYFGPGTRLTVT.

A single count supports this clone. V usage is TRBV5-4 and J usage is TRBJ1-2; 8 bases match TRBD1. V shed 0 bases and J 7 bases; nucleotides not matched to a gene: 8. The CDR3 loop spans 15 amino acids. CDR1 and CDR2 from the germline V gene are SGHNT and YYREEE (reference sequence). The CDR3 sequence: CASSLVGRGQGGYTF. The CDR3 DNA sequence: TGTGCCAGCAGCTTGGTGGGCAGGGGGCAGGGTGGCTACACCTTC.

The CDR3 DNA sequence: TGTGCCAGCAGCTTCTTAGCGGGAGTGGCCTACGAGCAGTACTTC. It specifies CASSFLAGVAYEQYF. This rearrangement joins TRBV5-6 to TRBJ2-7; 9 positions match TRBD2. Trimming cost V 2 bases and J 2 bases; bases outside gene matches: 5. The CDR3 loop spans 15 amino acids. Germline loops: CDR1 SGHDT, CDR2 YYEEEE.

This clone has more than one count but fewer than ten. This sequence joins TRBV7-9 and TRBJ2-5; no definite D call. V was clipped by 8 bases and J by 1 base, with 11 bases between them. Germline V gives CDR1 SEHNR, CDR2 FQNEAQ (reference sequence). This CDR3 is 13 amino acids long. CDR3 sequence: CASGSGLQETQYF. Written as DNA, the CDR3 is TGTGCCAGCGGATCAGGCCTCCAAGAGACCCAGTACTTC.

This clone appeared once. V gene TRBV28 combines with J gene TRBJ1-5; D might be TRBD1 (5 bases). V lost 5 bases, J lost 8 bases, and 16 bases lay in between. The CDR3 runs 14 residues. The germline CDR1 and CDR2 sequences are MDHEN and SYDVKM. The DNA for the CDR3 is TGTGCCAGCAGTGGGGGGAGGGCCCATGAGCCCCAGCATTTT. Translation gives CASSGGRAHEPQHF.

CDR3 sequence (DNA): TGTGCCAGCAGCCCCGACAGGGCTCCTTATTCTGGGGCCAACGTCCTGACTTTC. This gives the protein CASSPDRAPYSGANVLTF. The V gene is TRBV5-6, the J gene TRBJ2-6; TRBD1 agrees at 7 bases. Germline assignment: CDR1 SGHDT and CDR2 YYEEEE. After removal of 4 bases from V and 1 base from J, the junction contained 11 bases not matched to a gene. This CDR3 is built from 18 residues.

A remark on this clone: One end of the junction is discordant with germline, which a read error may explain. CDR3 DNA sequence: TGTGCCAGCAGTTTAGGAGTACAGGGCCCCGAGATCAACACCGGGGAGCTGTTTTTT. Its protein product is CASSLGVQGPEINTGELFF. The genes are TRBV7-6 and TRBJ2-2; D is perhaps TRBD1 (6 bases). CDR3 length: 19 residues. Germline V gene data show CDR1 as SGHVS and CDR2 as FNYEAQ.

V gene TRBV28 combines with J gene TRBJ2-1; the match to TRBD2 covers 9 bases. Germline CDR1 reads MDHEN; CDR2 reads SYDVKM. The CDR3 sequence is 15 residues long. J was trimmed by 5 bases and V by 5 bases; bases with no gene match: 7. The CDR3 DNA sequence: TGTGCCAGCAGTCAGCTAGCGGGAAATAACAATGAGCAGTTCTTC. Residues: CASSQLAGNNNEQFF.

This clone has more than one count but fewer than ten. V gene TRBV27 combines with J gene TRBJ1-2, with a tentative D call TRBD1 (5 bases). The CDR3 is made up of 13 amino acids. The V gene lost 3 bases and the J gene lost 6 bases, with 11 bases spanning the gap. Germline V gene data show CDR1 as MNHEY and CDR2 as SMNVEV (reference sequence). DNA for the CDR3: TGTGCCAGCAGTTTTTTCGGAGGGGATGGCTACACCTTC. It codes for CASSFFGGDGYTF.

This rearrangement joins TRBV5-6 to TRBJ2-6, with no clear D. The length of the CDR3 is 14 residues. Germline loops: CDR1 SGHDT, CDR2 YYEEEE. Deletions cut 0 bases from V and 12 bases from J, with 13 bases between. For the CDR3, the DNA is TGTGCCAGCAGCTTGGATCAGGTGGAACTCGTCCTGACTTTC. Translation: CASSLDQVELVLTF.

The chain carries TRBV30 and TRBJ1-4; the D is unclear. CDR1 and CDR2 from the germline V gene are GTSNPN and SVGIG (reference sequence). This CDR3 is built from 13 residues. Between the trimmed V and J ends, which lost 3 bases and 4 bases, there was a span of 9 bases. The CDR3 DNA is TGTGCCTGGAGCGCTAACCTTAATGAAAAACTGTTTTTT. Protein sequence: CAWSANLNEKLFF.

The chain employs TRBV14 and TRBJ2-3, with TRBD2 as a possible D gene (6 bases). V lost 8 bases and J lost 2, with 14 bases in between. This CDR3 is 14 amino acids long. The V gene's germline CDR1 is SGHDN and CDR2 FVKESK. The CDR3 region has the DNA TGTGCCAGCGGGACTGGAACAGACACAGATACGCAGTATTTT. This translates into CASGTGTDTDTQYF. Drawing the rest from reference TRBV14 and TRBJ2-3, the complete variable domain is EAGVTQFPSHSVIEKGQTVTLRCDPISGHDNLYWYRRVMGKEIKFLLHFVKESKQDESGMPNNRFLAERTGGTYSTLKVQPAELEDSGVYFCASGTGTDTDTQYFGPGTRLTVL.

This clone has only a few counts. A read error may account for a junction end that differs from germline. The V call is TRBV5-5, the J call TRBJ2-1; TRBD2 matches 10 bases. Germline V CDR1 and CDR2: SGHKS, YYEKEE (reference sequence). The CDR3 loop spans 14 amino acids. The CDR3 is CASSPNPSGGVLVF. DNA for the CDR3: TGTGCCAGCAGCCCAAATCCTAGCGGGGGAGTGTTGGTCTTC.

Details on this clone: This same CDR3 is encoded by further DNA sequences in the sample. This chain links TRBV4-1 with TRBJ2-3; 14 nucleotides align to TRBD2. The V and J ends lost 5 bases and 1 base, in that order; junction bases with no gene match: 2. Germline CDR1 MGHRA, CDR2 YSYEKL. The length of the CDR3 is 16 residues. The CDR3 DNA follows: TGCGCCAGCAGCTTGGGACTAGCGGGGGGCACAGATACGCAGTATTTT. Amino acids: CASSLGLAGGTDTQYF.

This chain uses TRBV2 with TRBJ1-5, with a tentative D call TRBD1 (6 bases). This CDR3 has 15 residues. Per the germline V gene, CDR1 is SNHLY and CDR2 is FYNNEI. Trimming stripped 5 bases from V and 4 bases from J, with 15 bases between. The CDR3: CASSKQGVGNQPQHF. CDR3 DNA: TGTGCCAGCAGTAAACAGGGTGTAGGGAATCAGCCCCAGCATTTT.

The chain recombines TRBV19 with TRBJ1-1; weak D call: TRBD1 (5 bases). V was cut by 3 bases and J by 0 bases, with 14 bases left in between. Looked up from germline, CDR1 is LNHDA and CDR2 is SQIVND (reference sequence). This CDR3 contains 16 residues. The CDR3, as DNA: TGTGCCAGTAGTATCGCAGGGTGGGGTATGAACACTGAAGCTTTCTTT. It specifies CASSIAGWGMNTEAFF.